This T cell receptor (beta chain) was obtained from a study of metastatic and nonmetastatic thyroid tumors. Study in general: Samples came from malignant and benign thyroid patients, and repertoires were compared across blood and tumor or nodule tissue. Study-wide points: Benign nodules reportedly had significantly lower TCR beta diversity than malignant thyroid tumors in blood and tumor.

Treatment of any kind had been given to no patient before thyroid surgery. This CDR3 region has 12 residues. Germline V gene lookup returns CDR1 MNHNS and CDR2 SASEGT. Original processing notes: CDR3 was compared across clinicopathological groups, and the resulting differences were used to build a distant-metastasis classifier for papillary thyroid cancer. TCRdb reprocessed the PCR reads using MiXCR. These V and J calls are TCRdb output, not the study's own analysis. In the table there are approximately 32,000 clones, over 20% of which are singletons. Worth noting for this clone: As yet, its antigen is unknown. A read error may account for a junction end that differs from germline.

The chain joins TRBV6-1 to TRBJ1-5; possibly TRBD1 for D (5 bases). The source material was tumor tissue. This receptor was taken from a male donor with papillary thyroid cancer or a benign thyroid nodule (not recorded which). Some clones in this sample may be carry-over from other donors' samples. DNA of the CDR3: TGTGCCAGCGGCGGGGCCAATTTGCCCAAGCATTTT. This encodes CASGGANLPKHF.